The clone carrying this T cell receptor (beta chain) has ten or more counts. This specimen comes from a study of early T cells in non-severe SARS-CoV-2 infection. Individual cDNA molecules carried attached unique molecular identifiers. TCRdb reprocessed the 5' RACE reads via MiXCR and lists one record per CDR3 protein. Of 25,000 to 35,000 distinct CDR3 sequences listed, 4.7% are singletons. This sequence was found in an adult who was a healthcare worker with PCR-confirmed SARS-CoV-2 infection or an uninfected control (not recorded which). Sequenced: whole blood.

The CDR3 loop reads CASSPRQAGNTIYF. The DNA of the CDR3 is TGTGCCAGCAGCCCCCGACAGGCTGGAAACACCATATATTTT. The chain is built from TRBV3-1 and TRBJ1-3, with a tentative D call TRBD1 (6 bases). The CDR3 totals 14 residues. The ends were cut back, 4 bases at V and 2 bases at J, with 9 bases in the middle. CDR1 is LGHDT and CDR2 is YNNKEL in the germline V gene (reference sequence).